The 23 T cell receptor beta chains reported below all come from one sample, sequenced in a study of OX40 agonist ivuxolimab in advanced cancers. Assay used: immunoSEQ multiplex PCR; TCRdb lists only in-frame clones, some missing. The sample gives about 57,000 clones, about 85% of which show up once; under 6% is in the top ten. Specimen: CD4+ or CD8+ T cells sorted from blood, collected in a trial of the OX40 agonist ivuxolimab. The receptors here all came from an adult with an advanced solid tumor such as melanoma, head and neck, liver or kidney cancer.

The chain employs TRBV30 and TRBJ2-1, with D unresolved. The V end lost 2 bases, the J end lost 6 bases, and 11 bases lay between the germline ends. The CDR3 spans 13 residues. Germline V CDR1 and CDR2: GTSNPN, SVGIG (reference sequence). The CDR3 DNA follows: TGTGCCTGGAGTCTTCTAGTCGCCAATGAGCAGTTCTTC. Translation gives CAWSLLVANEQFF.

This clone was seen a few times. The gene calls are TRBV2 and TRBJ2-1; D may be TRBD2 (5 bases). Trimming left V 2 bases short and J 7 bases short, with 9 bases between. This CDR3 is built from 13 residues. The germline V gene encodes CDR1 SNHLY and CDR2 FYNNEI. The CDR3 DNA reads as TGTGCCAGCAGTGAATATACGGGGAATGAGCAGTTCTTC. Translating it yields CASSEYTGNEQFF.

The chain links TRBV7-9 to TRBJ2-7, with D perhaps matching TRBD2 (5 bases). V lost 3 bases to trimming and J lost 3 bases, with 15 bases between them. The CDR3 has 15 residues. Germline CDR1 is SEHNR and CDR2 is FQNEAQ (reference sequence). The CDR3, as DNA: TGTGCCAGCAGCTTGATGCTTAGTGGAGGCTACGAGCAGTACTTC. This translates into CASSLMLSGGYEQYF.

The V gene is TRBV2, the J gene TRBJ1-6; tentatively, D is TRBD1 (5 bases). CDR1 SNHLY and CDR2 FYNNEI come from the germline V gene. Trimming removed 6 bases from V and 5 bases from J, with 14 bases in between. The CDR3 contains 15 residues. CDR3 in DNA: TGTGCCAGCAGACAGTTCGGGGGGGATAATTCACCCCTCCACTTT. Residues: CASRQFGGDNSPLHF.

V and J are TRBV2 and TRBJ1-3; possible D gene TRBD1, 6 bases. The CDR3 consists of 14 residues. Trimming cost V 6 bases and J 0 bases, with 9 bases left between them. Germline lookup yields CDR1 SNHLY and CDR2 FYNNEI. CDR3 protein: CASSNRVSGNTIYF. CDR3 bases: TGTGCCAGCAGCAACAGGGTCTCTGGAAACACCATATATTTT.

This chain connects TRBV4-2 to TRBJ2-7; maybe TRBD1 (6 bases). CDR1 is LGHNA, CDR2 YNFKEQ, per germline. The V end lost 1 base, the J end lost 2 bases, and 12 bases lay between the germline ends. This CDR3 comprises 15 residues. The CDR3: CASSQGGQSTYEQYF. CDR3 nucleotides: TGTGCCAGCAGCCAAGGAGGACAGAGTACCTACGAGCAGTACTTC.

This clone appeared a few times. The chain employs TRBV7-8 and TRBJ2-5, with D unclear. V was trimmed by 2 bases and J by 0 bases, leaving 16 bases between them. Per the germline V gene, CDR1 is SGHVS and CDR2 is FQNEAQ. This CDR3 is built from 17 residues. CDR3 sequence reads: CASSLRAGVLYQETQYF. CDR3 coding DNA: TGTGCCAGCAGCTTAAGGGCTGGGGTCCTGTACCAAGAGACCCAGTACTTC.

V usage is TRBV6-1 and J usage is TRBJ2-7; the match to TRBD1 covers 8 bases. CDR1 and CDR2 (germline): MNHNS, SASEGT. The CDR3 covers 15 residues. With V trimmed by 3 bases and J by 0 bases, 4 bases remained unmatched. CDR3 sequence reads: CASSDRTGSSYEQYF. In nucleotides, the CDR3 is TGTGCCAGCAGTGACCGGACAGGGAGCTCCTACGAGCAGTACTTC.

J is TRBJ2-7 and V is TRBV2; D is ambiguous. Trimming removed 5 bases from V and 0 bases from J, with 17 bases in between. The CDR3 runs to 16 residues. Per germline, CDR1 SNHLY and CDR2 FYNNEI. The CDR3 nucleotides read TGTGCCAGCAGTTCCGTAGGAGCGCTGAGCTCCTACGAGCAGTACTTC. Protein sequence: CASSSVGALSSYEQYF. Looking up the rest from reference TRBV2 and TRBJ2-7 gives the full variable domain: EPEVTQTPSHQVTQMGQEVILRCVPISNHLYFYWYRQILGQKVEFLVSFYNNEISEKSEIFDDQFSVERPDGSNFTLKIRSTKLEDSAMYFCASSSVGALSSYEQYFGPGTRLTVT.

V gene TRBV5-1 combines with J gene TRBJ2-5; TRBD1 agrees at 7 bases. The CDR3 sequence is 15 residues long. Germline V gene data show CDR1 as SGHRS and CDR2 as YFSETQ. Trimming at V came to 2 bases and at J to 2 bases, leaving 6 bases not matched to a gene. The CDR3 reads CASSLQGTMQETQYF. Written as DNA, the CDR3 is TGCGCCAGCAGCTTACAGGGGACAATGCAAGAGACCCAGTACTTC.

The CDR3 region has the DNA TGTGCCAGCAGTTTCCGGGACAGGCCTTACTTC. This codes for CASSFRDRPYF. The V gene is TRBV6-5, the J gene TRBJ2-5; 8 bases fit TRBD1. This CDR3 comprises 11 residues. V trimming: 4 bases; J trimming: 14 bases; junction bases outside the gene matches: 6. From germline, CDR1 is MNHEY and CDR2 SVGAGI.

The genes are TRBV21-1 and TRBJ2-6. TRBV21-1 is a pseudogene segment. CDR3 length: 18 residues. The CDR3 region is CASSKNERGKAGANVLTF. CDR3 coding DNA: TGTGCCAGCAGCAAAAATGAACGGGGCAAGGCTGGGGCCAACGTCCTGACTTTC.

As regards this clone: It is unclear where the CDR3 begins or ends on the DNA, so no DNA is shown, and the CDR3 is as TCRdb lists it. The gene calls are TRBV5-1 and TRBJ2-3; TRBD2 is the table's D call and was not checked against the DNA. Germline V gene lookup returns CDR1 SGHRS and CDR2 YFSETQ. With termini counted, the CDR3 has 17 amino acids. CDR3 loop: CASSFGPGTSGTSAAFF.

V gene TRBV19 combines with J gene TRBJ1-1, with TRBD1 matching over 8 bases. Trimming removed 3 bases from V and 5 bases from J; junction bases left unmatched: 8. This CDR3 spans 15 amino acids. CDR1 and CDR2 (germline): LNHDA, SQIVND (reference sequence). In DNA form, the CDR3 reads TGTGCCAGTAGTATGGCGGACAGGGTCGAGACTGAAGCTTTCTTT. Its translation is CASSMADRVETEAFF.

As to this clone: Other DNA sequences in the same sample also yield this CDR3. V gene TRBV19 combines with J gene TRBJ2-1; 7 bases agree with TRBD1. Germline V lookup: CDR1 LNHDA, CDR2 SQIVND (reference sequence). V was clipped by 6 bases and J by 2 bases; unmatched bases: 1. This CDR3 has 13 amino acids. In nucleotides, the CDR3 is TGTGCCAGTAGCGACAGGGCCTACAATGAGCAGTTCTTC. Translation: CASSDRAYNEQFF.

This clone was detected a few times. The CDR3 protein is CASSPQGAVGNQPQHF. In DNA form, the CDR3 reads TGTGCCAGCAGCCCACAGGGGGCGGTGGGCAATCAGCCCCAGCATTTT. The chain uses TRBV7-8 and TRBJ1-5; 9 bases fit TRBD1. CDR1 is SGHVS and CDR2 is FQNEAQ in the germline V gene. V lost 5 bases and J lost 2; bases outside the gene matches: 7. This CDR3 has 16 residues. The full variable domain, its missing parts supplied by reference TRBV7-8 and TRBJ1-5, is GAGVSQSPRYKVAKRGQDVALRCDPISGHVSLFWYQQALGQGPEFLTYFQNEAQLDKSGLPSDRFFAERPEGSVSTLKIQRTQQEDSAVYLCASSPQGAVGNQPQHFGDGTRLSIL.

The chain is built from TRBV6-1 and TRBJ1-1; D remains ambiguous. V gave up 2 bases and J gave up 0 bases, with 4 bases separating them. Germline V lookup: CDR1 MNHNS, CDR2 SASEGT. The CDR3 runs 13 residues. The CDR3 loop reads CASSERLNTEAFF. Written as DNA, the CDR3 is TGTGCCAGCAGTGAACGGTTGAACACTGAAGCTTTCTTT.

This chain joins TRBV5-6 and TRBJ1-4; D not resolved. Trimming removed 3 bases at V and 5 bases at J, with 11 bases between. This CDR3 region has 14 residues. The germline CDR1 and CDR2 sequences are SGHDT and YYEEEE. CDR3 bases: TGTGCCAGCAGCTCCAGGCTCCTGAATGAAAAACTGTTTTTT. This translates into CASSSRLLNEKLFF.

V usage is TRBV2 and J usage is TRBJ2-7; no definite D call. The CDR3 extends over 12 amino acids. Germline V gives CDR1 SNHLY, CDR2 FYNNEI. V was shortened by 6 bases and J by 4 bases, with 10 bases between the two germline ends. CDR3 coding DNA: TGTGCCAGCAGGCCAGGCAGGTACGAGCAGTACTTC. This codes for CASRPGRYEQYF.

The chain combines TRBV2 with TRBJ2-7, with TRBD2 identical over 10 bases. Trimming took 3 bases from V and 2 from J; bases not matched to a gene: 4. In germline, CDR1 is SNHLY, CDR2 FYNNEI. CDR3 size: 15 residues. CDR3 nucleotide sequence: TGTGCCAGCAGTGATCTAGCGGGAGAGGCCTACGAGCAGTACTTC. Its translation: CASSDLAGEAYEQYF.

The gene calls are TRBV19 and TRBJ1-1; D gene uncertain. Germline V gene data show CDR1 as LNHDA and CDR2 as SQIVND (reference sequence). With 3 bases removed from V and 8 bases from J, the gap between germline ends came to 7 bases. The CDR3 runs to 11 residues. CDR3 coding DNA: TGTGCCAGTAGTATCACTGGAGAAGCTTTCTTT. This gives the protein CASSITGEAFF. The complete variable domain, with remaining parts taken from reference TRBV19 and TRBJ1-1, reads DGGITQSPKYLFRKEGQNVTLSCEQNLNHDAMYWYRQDPGQGLRLIYYSQIVNDFQKGDIAEGYSVSREKKESFPLTVTSAQKNPTAFYLCASSITGEAFFGQGTRLTVV.

The rearrangement uses TRBV6-1 and TRBJ2-5; perhaps D is TRBD1 or TRBD2 (5 bases each). Trimming stripped 4 bases from V and 5 bases from J, with 17 bases between. This CDR3 region has 15 residues. CDR1 MNHNS and CDR2 SASEGT come from the germline V gene. This CDR3 is CASSGRRDGLETQYF. The CDR3 region has the DNA TGTGCCAGCAGTGGTCGCAGGGACGGATTGGAGACCCAGTACTTC.

V and J are TRBV11-2 and TRBJ1-3, with 7 bases fitting TRBD1. CDR1 is SGHAT, CDR2 FQNNGV, per germline. The CDR3 is 17 amino acids. V lost 5 bases and J lost 0; bases outside the gene matches: 10. This CDR3 reads CASSLGTAEGSGNTIYF. For the CDR3, the DNA is TGTGCCAGCAGCCTAGGGACAGCCGAAGGCTCTGGAAACACCATATATTTT. Looking up the rest from reference TRBV11-2 and TRBJ1-3 gives the full variable domain: EAGVAQSPRYKIIEKRQSVAFWCNPISGHATLYWYQQILGQGPKLLIQFQNNGVVDDSQLPKDRFSAERLKGVDSTLKIQPAKLEDSAVYLCASSLGTAEGSGNTIYFGEGSWLTVV.